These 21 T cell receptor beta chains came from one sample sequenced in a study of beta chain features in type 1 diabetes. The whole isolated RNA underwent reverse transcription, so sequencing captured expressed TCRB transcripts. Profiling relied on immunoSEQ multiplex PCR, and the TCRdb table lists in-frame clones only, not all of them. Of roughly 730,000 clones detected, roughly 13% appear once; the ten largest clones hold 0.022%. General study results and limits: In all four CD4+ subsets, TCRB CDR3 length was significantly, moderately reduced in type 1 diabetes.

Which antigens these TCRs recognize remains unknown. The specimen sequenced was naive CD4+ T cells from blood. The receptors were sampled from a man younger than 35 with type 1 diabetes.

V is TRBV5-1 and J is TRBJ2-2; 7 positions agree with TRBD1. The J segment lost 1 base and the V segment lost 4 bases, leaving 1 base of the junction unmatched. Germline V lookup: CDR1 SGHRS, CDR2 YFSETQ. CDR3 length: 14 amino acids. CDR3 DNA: TGCGCCAGCAGCCGGACAGGGAACACCGGGGAGCTGTTTTTT. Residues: CASSRTGNTGELFF.

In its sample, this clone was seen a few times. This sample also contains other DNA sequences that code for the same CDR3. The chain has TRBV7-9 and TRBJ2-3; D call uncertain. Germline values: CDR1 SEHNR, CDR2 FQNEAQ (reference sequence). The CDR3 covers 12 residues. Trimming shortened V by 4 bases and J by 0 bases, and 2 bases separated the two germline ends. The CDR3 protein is CASSSSTDTQYF. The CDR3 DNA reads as TGTGCCAGCAGCTCCAGCACAGATACGCAGTATTTT.

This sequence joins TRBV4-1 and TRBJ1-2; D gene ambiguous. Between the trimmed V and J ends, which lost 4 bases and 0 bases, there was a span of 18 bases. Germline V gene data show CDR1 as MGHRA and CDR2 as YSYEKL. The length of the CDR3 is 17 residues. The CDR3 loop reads CASSPLSKKESNYGYTF. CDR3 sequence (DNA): TGCGCCAGCAGCCCCCTCTCGAAAAAGGAATCTAACTATGGCTACACCTTC.

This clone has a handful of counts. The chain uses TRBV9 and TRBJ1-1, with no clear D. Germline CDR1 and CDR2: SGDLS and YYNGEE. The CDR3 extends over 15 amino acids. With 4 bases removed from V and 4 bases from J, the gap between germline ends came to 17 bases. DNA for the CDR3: TGTGCCAGCAGCACACACGGACTCTCGGGCACTGAAGCTTTCTTT. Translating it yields CASSTHGLSGTEAFF.

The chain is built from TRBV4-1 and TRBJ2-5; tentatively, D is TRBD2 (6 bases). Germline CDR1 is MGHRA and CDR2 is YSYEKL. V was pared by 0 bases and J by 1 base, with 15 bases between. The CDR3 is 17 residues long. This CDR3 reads CASSQDGTQIAQETQYF. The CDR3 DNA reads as TGCGCCAGCAGCCAAGATGGGACTCAAATAGCCCAAGAGACCCAGTACTTC.

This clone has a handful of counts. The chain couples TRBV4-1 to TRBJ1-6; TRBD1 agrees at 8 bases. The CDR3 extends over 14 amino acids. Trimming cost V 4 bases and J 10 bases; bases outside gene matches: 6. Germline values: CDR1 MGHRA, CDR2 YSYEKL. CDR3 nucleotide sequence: TGCGCCAGCAGCCTCGGACAGGGCGGCTCACCCCTCCACTTT. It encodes CASSLGQGGSPLHF.

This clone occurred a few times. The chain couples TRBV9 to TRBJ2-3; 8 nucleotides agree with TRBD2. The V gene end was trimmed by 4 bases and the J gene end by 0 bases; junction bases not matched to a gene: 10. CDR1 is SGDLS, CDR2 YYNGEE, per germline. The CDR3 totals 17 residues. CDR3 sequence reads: CASSPRGGRTSTDTQYF. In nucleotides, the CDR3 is TGTGCCAGCAGCCCCCGGGGGGGCCGAACTAGCACAGATACGCAGTATTTT.

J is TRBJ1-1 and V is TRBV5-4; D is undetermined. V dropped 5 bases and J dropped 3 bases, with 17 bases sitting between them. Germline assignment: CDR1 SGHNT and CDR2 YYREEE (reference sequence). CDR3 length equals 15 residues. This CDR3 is CASSPGGDYDTEAFF. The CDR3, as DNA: TGTGCCAGCAGTCCGGGCGGGGATTACGACACTGAAGCTTTCTTT.

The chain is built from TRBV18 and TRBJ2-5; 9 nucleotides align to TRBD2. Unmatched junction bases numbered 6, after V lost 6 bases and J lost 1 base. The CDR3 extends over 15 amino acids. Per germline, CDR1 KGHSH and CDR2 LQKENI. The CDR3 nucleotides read TGTGCCAGCTCCCCGTCTAGCGGGGTCCAAGAGACCCAGTACTTC. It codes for CASSPSSGVQETQYF.

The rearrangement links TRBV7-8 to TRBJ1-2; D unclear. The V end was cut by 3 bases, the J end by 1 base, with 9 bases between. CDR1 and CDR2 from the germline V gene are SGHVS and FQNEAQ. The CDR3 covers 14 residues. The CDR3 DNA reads TGTGCCAGCAGCTTTGTATCCGATAACTATGGCTACACCTTC. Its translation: CASSFVSDNYGYTF.

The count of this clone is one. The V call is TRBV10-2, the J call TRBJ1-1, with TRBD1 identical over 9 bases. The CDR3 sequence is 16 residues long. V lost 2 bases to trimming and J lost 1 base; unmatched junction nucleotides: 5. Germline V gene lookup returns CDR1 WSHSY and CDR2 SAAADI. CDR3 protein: CASSEEQGAWNTEAFF. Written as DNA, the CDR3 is TGCGCCAGCAGTGAGGAACAGGGGGCTTGGAACACTGAAGCTTTCTTT.

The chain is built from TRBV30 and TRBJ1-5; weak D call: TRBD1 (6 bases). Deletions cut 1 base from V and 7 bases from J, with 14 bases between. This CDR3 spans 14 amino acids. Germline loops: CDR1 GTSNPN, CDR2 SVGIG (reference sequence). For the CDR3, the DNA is TGTGCCTGGAGTGAGGGACCCCAGGGGCAGCCCCAGCATTTT. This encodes CAWSEGPQGQPQHF. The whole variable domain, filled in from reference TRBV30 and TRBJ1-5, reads SQTIHQWPATLVQPVGSPLSLECTVEGTSNPNLYWYRQAAGRGLQLLFYSVGIGQISSEVPQNLSASRPQDRQFILSSKKLLLSDSGFYLCAWSEGPQGQPQHFGDGTRLSIL.

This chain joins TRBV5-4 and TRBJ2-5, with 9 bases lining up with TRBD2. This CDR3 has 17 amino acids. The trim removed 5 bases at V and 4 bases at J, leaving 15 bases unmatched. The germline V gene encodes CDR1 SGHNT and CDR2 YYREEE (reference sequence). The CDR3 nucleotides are TGTGCCAGCAGTTTTGAATTAGTTCGGCGGGAGGGAGAGACCCAGTACTTC. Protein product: CASSFELVRREGETQYF.

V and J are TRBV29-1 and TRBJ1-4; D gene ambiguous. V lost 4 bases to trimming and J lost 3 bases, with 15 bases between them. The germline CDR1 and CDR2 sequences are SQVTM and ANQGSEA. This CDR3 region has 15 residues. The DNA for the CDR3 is TGCAGCGTTGCACCTACTAGGAGCGCTAATGAAAAACTGTTTTTT. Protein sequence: CSVAPTRSANEKLFF.

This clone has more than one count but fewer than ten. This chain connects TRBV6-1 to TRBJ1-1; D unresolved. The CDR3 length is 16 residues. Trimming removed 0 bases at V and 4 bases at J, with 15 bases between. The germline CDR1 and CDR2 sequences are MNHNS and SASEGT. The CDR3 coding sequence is TGTGCCAGCAGTGAAGCCGCACGGGCGCCGGGCACTGAAGCTTTCTTT. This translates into CASSEAARAPGTEAFF.

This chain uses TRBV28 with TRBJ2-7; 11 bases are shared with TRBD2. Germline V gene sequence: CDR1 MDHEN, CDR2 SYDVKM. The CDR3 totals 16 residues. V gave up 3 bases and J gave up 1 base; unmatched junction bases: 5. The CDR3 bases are TGTGCCAGCAGTTTGTCCGGGACTAGCGGATCCTACGAGCAGTACTTC. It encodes CASSLSGTSGSYEQYF.

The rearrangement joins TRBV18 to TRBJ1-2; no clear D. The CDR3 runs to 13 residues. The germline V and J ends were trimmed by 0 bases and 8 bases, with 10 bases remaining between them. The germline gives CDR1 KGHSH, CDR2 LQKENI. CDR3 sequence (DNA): TGTGCCAGCTCACCACCTGTCGGGGAAGGCTACACCTTC. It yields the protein CASSPPVGEGYTF.

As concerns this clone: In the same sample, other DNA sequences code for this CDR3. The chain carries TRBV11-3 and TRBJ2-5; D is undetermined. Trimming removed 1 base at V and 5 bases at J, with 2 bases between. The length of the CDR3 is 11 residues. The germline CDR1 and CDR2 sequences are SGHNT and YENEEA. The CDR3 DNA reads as TGTGCCAGCAGCTTAGGCGAGACCCAGTACTTC. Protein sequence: CASSLGETQYF. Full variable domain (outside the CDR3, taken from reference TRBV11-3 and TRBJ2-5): EAGVVQSPRYKIIEKKQPVAFWCNPISGHNTLYWYLQNLGQGPELLIRYENEEAVDDSQLPKDRFSAERLKGVDSTLKIQPAELGDSAVYLCASSLGETQYFGPGTRLLVL.

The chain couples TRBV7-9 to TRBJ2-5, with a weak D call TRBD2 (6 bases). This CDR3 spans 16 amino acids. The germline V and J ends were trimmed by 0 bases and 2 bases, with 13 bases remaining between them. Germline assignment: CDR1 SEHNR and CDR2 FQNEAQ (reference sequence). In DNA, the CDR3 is TGTGCCAGCAGCTTAGCGCTATGGGGGGTTCAAGAGACCCAGTACTTC. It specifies CASSLALWGVQETQYF.

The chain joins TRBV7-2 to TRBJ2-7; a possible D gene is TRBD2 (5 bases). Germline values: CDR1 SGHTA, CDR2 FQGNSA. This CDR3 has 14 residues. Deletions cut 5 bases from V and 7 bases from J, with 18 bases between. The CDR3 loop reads CASSPDLASGEQYF. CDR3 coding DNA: TGTGCCAGCAGCCCCGATCTAGCATCGGGGGAGCAGTACTTC.

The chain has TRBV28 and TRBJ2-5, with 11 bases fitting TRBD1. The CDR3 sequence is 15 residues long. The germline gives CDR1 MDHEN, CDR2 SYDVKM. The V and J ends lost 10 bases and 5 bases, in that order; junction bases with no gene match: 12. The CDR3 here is CATNHGGQGEETQYF. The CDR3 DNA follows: TGTGCCACCAATCACGGGGGACAGGGGGAGGAGACCCAGTACTTC.